The present T cell receptor (beta chain) was sequenced within a study of cytomegalovirus exposure and HLA in healthy donors (dated 2017 in TCRdb). At the level of the whole study: An earlier analysis of some 600 of the donors reported around 280 Gb of sequence data and approximately 120 million unique TCR beta sequences obtained from 180 million or so T cells. A few DR-DQ haplotypes were handled as single units for association and clustering because linkage in the cohort was strong. To decide whether each TCR beta V gene segment behaved as functional or pseudogenic, an earlier analysis of some 540 of the donors relied on high-throughput TCR beta sequencing. In addition to the first cohort of around 670 subjects, a separate validation cohort of approximately 130 different subjects was used. HLA typing included class I and class II loci at four-digit resolution. A later analysis re-examined previously published TCR beta repertoires from more than 600 donors and added high-resolution HLA genotyping to investigate patterns of TCR occurrence. In the later analysis, no new phenotypic data were used to find candidate immune exposures; instead, reliance was placed on TCR beta sequences and their occurrence across donors. About 280 gigabases of sequencing data and around 85 million unique TCR sequences made up an early release that covered several hundred HLA-typed donors. All discovery cohort repertoires had been generated using a single sequencing platform. High-throughput TCR immunosequencing, statistical association of individual TCRs with disease status, and machine learning were combined to predict cytomegalovirus infection status. Donor age, sex, ethnicity and CMV serostatus were compiled together with the repertoire data. The study profiled the T cell repertoires of 666 subjects by immunosequencing and related them to cytomegalovirus serostatus. The genetic ancestry cluster associated with self-reported Caucasian donors included about 84% of the 398 genotyped donors. Among about 400 genotyped donors of the cohort, an average of about 240,000 unique TCR beta nucleotide sequences was sequenced per donor, of which 15% to 20% were non-productive. A later genetic analysis used genome-wide SNP genotypes for 398 of the 666 donors, treating that subset as a discovery cohort. Typing coverage varied by locus: 629-630 donors for A, B, C, DRB1 and DQB1; roughly 520 for DQA1; about 570 for DPA1; 400 to 480 for DPB1. The study aimed to test whether signatures of past pathogen exposure could be identified by cataloging public T cell receptors.

Relative to germline, V is missing 6 bases and J is missing 0 bases, with 6 bases of the junction outside any gene match. The cysteine opens and the phenylalanine closes a CDR3 of 16 amino acids. Solely the CDR3 DNA is kept, with 48 bases framed from the first base. Per the germline V gene (reference sequence), SGHNT is the CDR1 and YYREEE is the CDR2. Receptors were amplified or captured by the immunoSEQ multiplex PCR assay. A mixture of 60 forward primers for TCR Vbeta segments and 13 reverse primers for TCR Jbeta segments was used in the multiplex PCR. The CDR3 region of rearranged TCR beta genes was amplified from genomic DNA by a multiplex PCR assay. Amplified TCR beta libraries were sequenced as 87-base-pair reads on the Illumina HiSeq System. On the study's bioinformatics: Across the 666 repertoires, a later analysis counted tens of millions of unique TCR beta chains, roughly 11 million of which were shared by at least two donors. Raw reads were error-corrected and collapsed into unique sequences with a nearest-neighbor algorithm that merged closely related sequences to remove PCR and sequencing errors. Alignment of CDR3 sequences to IMGT reference sequences was used to assign V, D and J gene segments. For a sequence to be retained, a match of at least six nucleotides was required to both a V gene segment and a J gene segment. Rearrangements were called productive when the CDR3 lacked stop codons and stayed in frame with V and J; all others were non-productive. CDR3 was defined according to IMGT convention as the region running from the second conserved V-encoded cysteine to the conserved J-encoded phenylalanine. The earlier analysis of roughly 590 of the donors excluded any sequence lacking an unambiguous match to a single V gene segment. In an earlier analysis of around 590 of the donors, a V segment was called functional when productive rearrangements were above 56.7%, and segregating when the standard deviation between donors exceeded 5%. A statistical classification framework was developed to diagnose cytomegalovirus status using the catalog of TCR beta chain sequences. In a later analysis, V and J genes were assigned by comparing TCR nucleotide sequences against IMGT/GENE-DB human TR gene sequences. A later analysis assigned CDR3 sequences and most-parsimonious VDJ recombination scenarios with the TCRdist pipeline. A later analysis defined each TCR beta chain by its CDR3 amino acid sequence plus V-gene family, and excluded reads lacking a unique V-gene family. A later analysis removed 450 to 600 highly shared, low-generation-probability nucleotide sequences to deal with suspected cross-contamination and a sequencing artifact. For each public chain, a later analysis derived a clonal expansion index from normalized ranks of inferred template counts within each repertoire. In a later analysis, generation probabilities were computed using a VDJ recombination model fitted to out-of-frame rearrangements, and the results were checked against IGoR. A later analysis scored TCR-TCR, TCR-HLA and TCR-CMV co-occurrence with hypergeometric tests, applying a repertoire-size bias correction to TCR pairs. False discovery rates were estimated in a later analysis by permuting HLA or CMV assignments 20 times. In a later analysis, co-occurring TCRs were grouped using DBSCAN, and TCRdist sequence similarity was added for clustering within HLA-allele-positive subsets. Repertoires with fewer than 30,000 or more than 120,000 public chains, plus five repertoires with anomalous nucleotide sharing, were excluded from co-occurrence clustering. As stored in TCRdb, this immuneACCESS dataset retains in-frame rearrangements with V and J assigned. A fraction of the clones does not appear; measured against another copy, unresolved V genes explain less than half of the discrepancy, and the remainder lacks a known reason. V, J and clone size are taken as reported in that table, and D and trimming were inferred from the DNA itself. This sample holds 150,000 to 200,000 clones; roughly 80% were observed only once. The top ten hold 4.5% to 7.5% of the sample.

The cohort was made up of approximately 670 healthy bone marrow donors. Cohort members were all nominally healthy when sampled, although unrecorded immune exposures were likely present. The donor was CMV seropositive and belonged to the group of 250 to 300 seropositive cohort members. A peripheral blood sample was provided by each donor, and peripheral blood mononuclear cells were used for TCR beta sequencing. The Qiagen DNeasy Blood Extraction Kit was used to extract genomic DNA from the blood cell samples. The investigation overall reported the following: According to a later analysis, TCR association rates differed among HLA loci, with DRB1 alleles showing the most associated TCRs and HLA-C alleles showing the fewest. A later genetic analysis reported fewer N-insertions in productive TCRs among donors in an Asian-associated ancestry cluster than the approximately 670-donor mean. Because counts were too low, seventeen rarely observed V segments, including chromosome 9 orphons, were excluded from the earlier analysis of 500 to 700 of the donors. It was suggested by the authors that the approach could potentially be generalized to other disease states and immunological phenotypes. In an earlier analysis of about 550 of the donors, most TCR beta V segments were observed in productive rearrangements about 87% or about 30% of the time, broadly matching IMGT annotations. Because HLA typing was missing for some donors at each locus, association tests included only the typed subset. Sequencing depth was assumed to be roughly uniform across donors in the presence/absence analyses, though that assumption may not hold. A later analysis associated 15,000 or so TCR beta sequences with specific HLA alleles at a false discovery rate of 0.05. An association between a missense DCLRE1C variant and V-gene and J-gene trimming of TCR beta chains was found in a later genetic analysis and replicated in an independent cohort. Correlated functional status among segregating V segments might be attributable to linkage disequilibrium, but an unknown experimental factor could not be ruled out. In vitro tests confirmed that a few of the cytomegalovirus-associated TCR beta chains recognize cytomegalovirus antigens. Only TCR beta chains were sequenced in this cohort, and the absence of alpha or paired-chain data limited detectable features. A further reported finding was that TCR beta sequences accurately predicted the HLA-A and HLA-B alleles for most subjects in the first cohort. Some IMGT-functional V segments, including TRBV6-2 and TRBV6-3, could not be distinguished by the 87-base-pair reads and were therefore excluded. The classifier was reported to diagnose cytomegalovirus status with high specificity and sensitivity in both the original and validation cohorts. Immune exposure information for the cohort was limited to CMV serostatus. In a later analysis, most CMV-associated TCR beta chains were found to appear HLA-restricted, with HLA associations seemingly driven largely by CMV exposure. The study gave a list of under 200 TCR beta chains associated with cytomegalovirus. Compared with equally common non-associated chains, HLA-associated TCR beta chains in a later analysis were more clonally expanded and had lower generation probabilities. Most TCR sequences were observed very rarely across donors, whereas some public TCRs were present in many individuals. A cluster of highly shared sequence variants was judged likely to be a technical artifact of the sequencing pipeline. When HLA alleles, especially DR and DQ, strongly co-occurred, TCR associations were difficult to assign to individual alleles. Several of the top co-occurrence clusters appeared to be linked to parvovirus B19, influenza, CMV and Epstein-Barr virus, according to a later analysis.

With respect to this clone: Its antigen remains unidentified. Base qualities are not at hand, and no much larger clone is one base apart.

The material sequenced was PBMCs. This sequence was found in a woman in her twenties or thirties in good health and CMV-seropositive. The rearranged chain carries TRBV5-4 and TRBJ2-1; TRBD2 fits 10 bases in the junction. The DNA is as follows: TGTGCCAGCAACCCAACTAGCGGGACCTCCTACAATGAGCAGTTCTTC. The resulting protein is CASNPTSGTSYNEQFF.